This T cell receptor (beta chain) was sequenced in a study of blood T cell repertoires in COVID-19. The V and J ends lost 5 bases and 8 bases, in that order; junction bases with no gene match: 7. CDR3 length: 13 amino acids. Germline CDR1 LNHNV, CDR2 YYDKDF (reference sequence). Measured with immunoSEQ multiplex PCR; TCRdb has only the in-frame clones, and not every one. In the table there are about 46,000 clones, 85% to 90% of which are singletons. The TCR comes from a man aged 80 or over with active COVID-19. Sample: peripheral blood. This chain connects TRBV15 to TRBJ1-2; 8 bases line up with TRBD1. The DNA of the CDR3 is TGTGCCACCAGCCCCGACAGGGGTCACGGCTACACCTTC. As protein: CATSPDRGHGYTF.